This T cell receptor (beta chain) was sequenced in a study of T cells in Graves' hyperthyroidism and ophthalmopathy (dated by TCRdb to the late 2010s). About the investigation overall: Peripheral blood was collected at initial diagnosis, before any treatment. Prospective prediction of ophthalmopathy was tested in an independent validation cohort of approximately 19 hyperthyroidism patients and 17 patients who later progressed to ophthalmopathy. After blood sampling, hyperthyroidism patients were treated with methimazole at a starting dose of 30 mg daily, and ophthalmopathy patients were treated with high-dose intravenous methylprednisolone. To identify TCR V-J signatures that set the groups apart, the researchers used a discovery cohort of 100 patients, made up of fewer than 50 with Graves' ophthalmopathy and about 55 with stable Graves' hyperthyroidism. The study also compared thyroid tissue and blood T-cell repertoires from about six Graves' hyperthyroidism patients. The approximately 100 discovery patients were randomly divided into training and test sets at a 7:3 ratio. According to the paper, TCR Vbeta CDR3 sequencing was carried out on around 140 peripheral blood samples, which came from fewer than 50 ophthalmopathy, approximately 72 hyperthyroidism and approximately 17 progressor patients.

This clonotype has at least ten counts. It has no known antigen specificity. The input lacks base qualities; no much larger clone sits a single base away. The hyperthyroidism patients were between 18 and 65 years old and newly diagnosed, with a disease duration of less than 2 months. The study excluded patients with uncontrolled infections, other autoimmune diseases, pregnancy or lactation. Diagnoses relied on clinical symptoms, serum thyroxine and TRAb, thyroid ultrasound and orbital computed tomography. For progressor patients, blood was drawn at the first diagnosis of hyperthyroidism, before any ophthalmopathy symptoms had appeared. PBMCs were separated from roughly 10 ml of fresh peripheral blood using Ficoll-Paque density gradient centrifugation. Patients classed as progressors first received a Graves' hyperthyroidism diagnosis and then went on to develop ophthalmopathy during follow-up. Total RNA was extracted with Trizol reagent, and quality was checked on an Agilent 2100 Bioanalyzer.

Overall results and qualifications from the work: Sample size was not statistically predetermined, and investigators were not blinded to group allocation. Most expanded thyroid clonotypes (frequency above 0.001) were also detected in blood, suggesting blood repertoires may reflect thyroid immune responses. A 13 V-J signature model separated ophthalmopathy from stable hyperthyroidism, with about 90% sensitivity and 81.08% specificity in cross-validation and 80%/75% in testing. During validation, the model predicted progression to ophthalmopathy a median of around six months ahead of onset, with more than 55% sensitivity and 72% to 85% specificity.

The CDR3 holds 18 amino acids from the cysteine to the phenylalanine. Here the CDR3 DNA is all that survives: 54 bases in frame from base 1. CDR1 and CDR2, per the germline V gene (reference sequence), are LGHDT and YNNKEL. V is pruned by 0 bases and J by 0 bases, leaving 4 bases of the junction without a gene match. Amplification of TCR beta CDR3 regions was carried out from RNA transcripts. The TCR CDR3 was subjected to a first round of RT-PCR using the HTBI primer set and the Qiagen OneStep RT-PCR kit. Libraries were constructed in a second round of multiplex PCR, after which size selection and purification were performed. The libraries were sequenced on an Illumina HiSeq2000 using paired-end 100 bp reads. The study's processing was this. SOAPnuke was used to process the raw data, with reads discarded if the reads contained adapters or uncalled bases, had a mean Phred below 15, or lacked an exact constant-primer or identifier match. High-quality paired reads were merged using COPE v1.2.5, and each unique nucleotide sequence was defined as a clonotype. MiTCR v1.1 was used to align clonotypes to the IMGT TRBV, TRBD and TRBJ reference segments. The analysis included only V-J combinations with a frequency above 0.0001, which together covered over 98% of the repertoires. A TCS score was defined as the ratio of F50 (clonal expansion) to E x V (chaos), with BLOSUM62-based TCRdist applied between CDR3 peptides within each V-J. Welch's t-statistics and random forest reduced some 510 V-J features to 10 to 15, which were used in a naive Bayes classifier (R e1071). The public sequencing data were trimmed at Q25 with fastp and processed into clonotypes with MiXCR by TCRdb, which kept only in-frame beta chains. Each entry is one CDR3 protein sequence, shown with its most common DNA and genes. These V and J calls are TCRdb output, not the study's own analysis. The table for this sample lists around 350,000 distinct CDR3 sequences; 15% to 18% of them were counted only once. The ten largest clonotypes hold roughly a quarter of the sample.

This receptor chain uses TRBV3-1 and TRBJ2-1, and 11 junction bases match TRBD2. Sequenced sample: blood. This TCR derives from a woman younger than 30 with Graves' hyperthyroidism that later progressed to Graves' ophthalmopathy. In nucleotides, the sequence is TGTGCCAGCAGCCAAGAACCGGGACTAGCGGACTCCTACAATGAGCAGTTCTTC. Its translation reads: CASSQEPGLADSYNEQFF.